The 28 T cell receptor beta chains listed next were all sequenced from one sample in a study of blood T cell repertoires in COVID-19. Clones were read by immunoSEQ multiplex PCR, and TCRdb kept only the in-frame ones, dropping some. The repertoire consists of around 120,000 clones, with 85% to 90% occurring once and the leading ten covering approximately 8.7%. The sample consisted of peripheral blood. The receptors derive from a man aged 65 to 85 who had recovered from COVID-19.

Comment on this clone: Other DNA sequences in the same sample also yield this CDR3. The chain is built from TRBV11-2 and TRBJ2-1; 7 nucleotides line up with TRBD2. The V gene end was trimmed by 3 bases and the J gene end by 2 bases; junction bases not matched to a gene: 4. The CDR3 is 15 residues long. The germline V gene has CDR1 SGHAT and CDR2 FQNNGV. The CDR3 region is CASSLIAGAYNEQFF. The CDR3 region has the DNA TGTGCCAGCAGCTTGATTGCGGGGGCCTACAATGAGCAGTTCTTC.

The V gene is TRBV7-2, the J gene TRBJ2-7; TRBD1 matches at 9 bases. The CDR3 length is 14 residues. Germline assignment: CDR1 SGHTA and CDR2 FQGNSA. The J segment lost 3 bases and the V segment lost 5 bases, leaving 5 bases of the junction unmatched. In nucleotides, the CDR3 is TGTGCCAGCAGCATCACGGGACAGGGCTACGAGCAGTACTTC. Its translation is CASSITGQGYEQYF.

The chain uses TRBV2 and TRBJ2-7; the D gene is possibly TRBD1 (6 bases). Germline assignment: CDR1 SNHLY and CDR2 FYNNEI. The CDR3 sequence is 14 residues long. V was cut by 5 bases and J by 1 base, with 12 bases left in between. CDR3 nucleotides: TGTGCCAGCAGTATACAGGGAGCGTCCTACGAGCAGTACTTC. Amino acids: CASSIQGASYEQYF.

This clone was counted once. V is TRBV9 and J is TRBJ2-1, with 10 bases identical to TRBD1. The germline CDR1 and CDR2 sequences are SGDLS and YYNGEE. The CDR3 runs 14 residues. After removal of 4 bases from V and 8 bases from J, the junction contained 6 bases not matched to a gene. The CDR3 region is CASSLRQGAYEQFF. The CDR3 DNA is TGTGCCAGCAGCTTGCGACAGGGGGCCTATGAGCAGTTCTTC.

This clone was picked up a small number of times. The CDR3 is CAISDRGINQPQHF. The CDR3 coding sequence is TGTGCCATCAGCGATCGGGGGATCAATCAGCCCCAGCATTTT. V gene TRBV10-3 combines with J gene TRBJ1-5; TRBD1 is a possible D gene (5 bases). Germline V CDR1 and CDR2: ENHRY, SYGVKD. The length of the CDR3 is 14 residues. V lost 6 bases to trimming and J lost 3 bases, with 12 bases between them.

The chain combines TRBV5-1 with TRBJ2-7; D is ambiguous. Trimming cost V 4 bases and J 0 bases, with 20 bases left between them. CDR1 and CDR2 from the germline V gene are SGHRS and YFSETQ. The CDR3 totals 17 residues. The CDR3 sequence: CASSLPGRKIFSYEQYF. CDR3 DNA sequence: TGCGCCAGCAGCCTACCAGGAAGAAAGATTTTCTCCTACGAGCAGTACTTC.

The chain joins TRBV6-5 to TRBJ2-3; the D gene is possibly TRBD2 (5 bases). This CDR3 comprises 14 residues. Germline assignment: CDR1 MNHEY and CDR2 SVGAGI. V lost 6 bases and J 0 bases, leaving 10 bases between the germline ends. CDR3 nucleotide sequence: TGTGCCAGCAGGGGCCGGACTAGCACAGATACGCAGTATTTT. It codes for CASRGRTSTDTQYF.

The chain couples TRBV10-3 to TRBJ2-7, with 7 positions matching TRBD2. With V trimmed by 3 bases and J by 2 bases, 7 bases remained unmatched. Germline lookup yields CDR1 ENHRY and CDR2 SYGVKD. CDR3 length equals 15 residues. In DNA, the CDR3 is TGTGCCATCAGTGATGGGGGAGCGGGGACCTACGAGCAGTACTTC. This encodes CAISDGGAGTYEQYF.

V usage is TRBV12-3 or TRBV12-4 and J usage is TRBJ2-2, with D possibly being TRBD1 (6 bases). The V gene lost 5 bases and the J gene lost 7 bases, with 11 bases spanning the gap. The CDR3 runs 13 residues. The chain's CDR3 is CASSRLGHGELFF. For the CDR3, the DNA is TGTGCCAGCAGTCGGTTGGGACACGGGGAGCTGTTTTTT.

The V and J genes are TRBV2 and TRBJ2-1, with 9 bases that match TRBD2. The CDR3 totals 15 residues. V lost 7 bases to trimming and J lost 2 bases; unmatched junction nucleotides: 6. Germline CDR1 is SNHLY and CDR2 is FYNNEI. The chain's CDR3 is CASNTLAGTYNEQFF. The CDR3 DNA follows: TGTGCCAGCAATACCCTAGCGGGGACCTACAATGAGCAGTTCTTC.

The chain employs TRBV7-8 and TRBJ2-2; 10 bases align to TRBD2. The V and J ends lost 5 bases and 5 bases, in that order; junction bases with no gene match: 11. The CDR3 totals 17 residues. CDR1 and CDR2 (germline): SGHVS, FQNEAQ. Here the CDR3 reads CASSQLASGSWTGELFF. The CDR3 coding sequence is TGTGCCAGCAGCCAACTTGCTAGCGGGAGCTGGACCGGGGAGCTGTTTTTT.

The chain couples TRBV19 to TRBJ2-1, with D tentatively TRBD2 (5 bases). V shed 7 bases and J shed 0 bases, with 13 bases lying between them. Germline CDR1 is LNHDA and CDR2 is SQIVND (reference sequence). This CDR3 has 15 amino acids. The CDR3 DNA follows: TGTGCCAGTACCCCAGAGGGAAGCTCCTACAATGAGCAGTTCTTC. Translation gives CASTPEGSSYNEQFF.

As for this clone: This sample includes further DNA sequences coding for the same CDR3. This chain connects TRBV12-3 or TRBV12-4 to TRBJ2-7; D gene uncertain. The V and J ends lost 2 bases and 7 bases respectively, with 6 bases between them. This CDR3 contains 11 residues. CDR3 residues: CASSLTREQYF. The CDR3 nucleotides are TGTGCCAGCAGTTTAACCCGGGAGCAGTACTTC.

This clone was seen a single time. The genes are TRBV5-6 and TRBJ1-5, with D uncertain. Germline V gene lookup returns CDR1 SGHDT and CDR2 YYEEEE. This CDR3 contains 12 residues. The V end was cut by 1 base, the J end by 9 bases, with 8 bases between. The CDR3 DNA follows: TGTGCCAGCAGCTTGCGGAGTCGGCCCCAGCATTTT. Encoded protein: CASSLRSRPQHF.

Only one count was recorded for this clone. The chain is built from TRBV19 and TRBJ2-7; 10 nucleotides align to TRBD1. V lost 4 bases, J lost 4 bases, and 4 bases stayed unmatched. Germline CDR1 and CDR2: LNHDA and SQIVND (reference sequence). The CDR3 runs to 14 residues. CDR3 in DNA: TGTGCCAGTAGTACCGGGACAGGGGCATACGAGCAGTACTTC. This encodes CASSTGTGAYEQYF.

About this clone itself: At the DNA level, this CDR3 is encoded by other sequences in the same sample as well. CDR3 residues: CASSLGRGETQYF. CDR3 in DNA: TGCGCCAGCAGCTTGGGAAGGGGAGAGACCCAGTACTTC. This chain uses TRBV5-1 with TRBJ2-5, with D possibly TRBD1 on 5 matching bases. V was trimmed by 0 bases and J by 4 bases, leaving 7 bases between them. There are 13 residues in the CDR3. Germline V gene data show CDR1 as SGHRS and CDR2 as YFSETQ.

This clone has more than one count but fewer than ten. The chain carries TRBV5-1 and TRBJ2-3, with 9 bases fitting TRBD2. Germline V gene sequence: CDR1 SGHRS, CDR2 YFSETQ. The CDR3 runs 14 residues. J was trimmed by 0 bases and V by 6 bases; bases with no gene match: 2. CDR3 bases: TGCGCCAGCACTCTAGCGGGGAGCACAGATACGCAGTATTTT. Its protein product is CASTLAGSTDTQYF.

The rearrangement joins TRBV19 to TRBJ1-2; 7 nucleotides agree with TRBD1. The CDR3 has 13 residues. Germline V CDR1 and CDR2: LNHDA, SQIVND (reference sequence). V lost 5 bases and J lost 3; bases outside the gene matches: 3. The CDR3 protein is CASSRGQDYGYTF. For the CDR3, the DNA is TGTGCCAGTAGTCGTGGACAGGACTATGGCTACACCTTC.

The chain recombines TRBV6-5 with TRBJ1-6; 7 nucleotides agree with TRBD1. V lost 6 bases to trimming and J lost 6 bases; unmatched junction nucleotides: 5. This CDR3 comprises 14 residues. Germline CDR1 is MNHEY and CDR2 is SVGAGI. CDR3 in amino acids: CASSPRQGNSPLHF. CDR3 nucleotide sequence: TGTGCCAGCAGCCCGCGACAGGGTAATTCACCCCTCCACTTT.

The CDR3 DNA follows: TGTGCCAGCAGCCCAACATTCTGGGGACAGGGGGTCTACGAGCAGTACTTC. Encoded protein: CASSPTFWGQGVYEQYF. The chain couples TRBV3-1 (or the pseudogene TRBV3-2) to TRBJ2-7, with TRBD1 matching over 11 bases. V shed 4 bases and J 3 bases; nucleotides not matched to a gene: 11. Germline V gene lookup returns CDR1 LGHDT and CDR2 YNNKEL (reference sequence). The CDR3 runs to 17 residues.

J is TRBJ2-2 and V is TRBV5-5, with D unclear. Germline V CDR1 and CDR2: SGHKS, YYEKEE (reference sequence). V lost 0 bases and J lost 1, with 13 bases in between. The CDR3 runs 17 residues. The CDR3: CASSLGAGPLNTGELFF. The DNA of the CDR3 is TGTGCCAGCAGCTTGGGCGCAGGCCCTCTGAACACCGGGGAGCTGTTTTTT.

The chain links TRBV6-5 to TRBJ2-2; 7 bases fit TRBD1. The junction had 5 bases not matched to a gene; V was cut back by 10 bases and J by 3 bases. CDR3 size: 13 residues. The germline V gene encodes CDR1 MNHEY and CDR2 SVGAGI. This CDR3 is CATQGVYTGELFF. CDR3 in DNA: TGTGCCACCCAGGGGGTATACACCGGGGAGCTGTTTTTT.

This chain joins TRBV28 and TRBJ2-4; possibly TRBD1 for D (6 bases). V lost 2 bases and J 5 bases, leaving 10 bases between the germline ends. Germline loops: CDR1 MDHEN, CDR2 SYDVKM. The CDR3 is made up of 14 amino acids. The CDR3 reads CASSLTGYQNIQYF. The CDR3 nucleotides read TGTGCCAGCAGTTTAACAGGGTACCAAAACATTCAGTACTTC.

The chain combines TRBV5-1 with TRBJ2-1; D call uncertain. Germline CDR1 reads SGHRS; CDR2 reads YFSETQ. The V and J ends lost 0 bases and 3 bases respectively, with 7 bases between them. This CDR3 has 14 residues. The CDR3: CASSLDHSYNEQFF. CDR3 in DNA: TGCGCCAGCAGCTTGGATCATAGCTACAATGAGCAGTTCTTC.

V gene TRBV11-2 combines with J gene TRBJ2-7; a possible D gene is TRBD1 (7 bases). Germline CDR1 reads SGHAT; CDR2 reads FQNNGV. V was shortened by 0 bases and J by 2 bases, with 14 bases between the two germline ends. The CDR3 has 16 residues. The CDR3 DNA reads TGTGCCAGCAGCTTAGATCGGGCAGGGGGGACCTACGAGCAGTACTTC. The encoded protein is CASSLDRAGGTYEQYF. The whole variable domain, remainder taken from reference TRBV11-2 and TRBJ2-7, is EAGVAQSPRYKIIEKRQSVAFWCNPISGHATLYWYQQILGQGPKLLIQFQNNGVVDDSQLPKDRFSAERLKGVDSTLKIQPAKLEDSAVYLCASSLDRAGGTYEQYFGPGTRLTVT.

The rearrangement uses TRBV10-3 and TRBJ2-7, with 11 bases that match TRBD1. This CDR3 contains 12 residues. V lost 10 bases and J lost 5; bases outside the gene matches: 4. Germline CDR1 ENHRY, CDR2 SYGVKD. CDR3 sequence: CATRTGGHEQYF. CDR3 bases: TGTGCCACCCGGACAGGGGGCCACGAGCAGTACTTC.

This sequence joins TRBV15 and TRBJ1-3; the D is unclear. V gave up 1 base and J gave up 0 bases, with 7 bases separating them. This CDR3 region has 15 residues. CDR1 is LNHNV and CDR2 is YYDKDF in the germline V gene (reference sequence). As DNA, the CDR3 is TGTGCCACCAGCAGAGCCCGCAGCTCTGGAAACACCATATATTTT. This gives the protein CATSRARSSGNTIYF.

This rearrangement joins TRBV27 to TRBJ2-7; 7 nucleotides line up with TRBD2. V lost 4 bases and J lost 7; bases outside the gene matches: 7. The CDR3 contains 13 residues. The germline CDR1 and CDR2 sequences are MNHEY and SMNVEV (reference sequence). CDR3 protein: CASSWGGVQEQYF. The CDR3, as DNA: TGTGCCAGCAGTTGGGGGGGTGTGCAAGAGCAGTACTTC.